Listed below are T cell receptor beta chains from one sample, sequenced in a study of brain T cells in children with intractable seizures. Repertoires were generated with immunoSEQ multiplex PCR, while TCRdb's copy carries only in-frame clones and drops some. This table has about 80,000 clones, under 95% appearing once. Sequencing used peripheral blood, obtained at surgery. The origin of the receptors is a girl between 2 and 10 years old with Rasmussen encephalitis and intractable seizures. CDR3s include the opening cysteine and the closing phenylalanine or tryptophan. Each record gives: CDR3 length, V gene, D gene, clone size, J gene, CDR3 DNA, CDR3 protein. D genes are given only for firm matches. Clone size, where shown, is once, few, many, or a class for clones that have expanded.

14,TRBV6-5,NA,NA,TRBJ2-1,TGTGCCAGCGGACGGGGGCAGGACTACAATGAGCAGTTCTTC,CASGRGQDYNEQFF
13,TRBV6-1,NA,NA,TRBJ1-6,TGTGCCAGCAGTGAACAGTTTAATTCACCCCTCCACTTT,CASSEQFNSPLHF
18,TRBV27,NA,NA,TRBJ2-1,TGTGCCAGCAGTTTATCATCGCCGTTTGTGGATTCATGGGATGAGCAGTTCTTC,CASSLSSPFVDSWDEQFF
12,TRBV29-1,NA,NA,TRBJ2-7,TGCAGCCCCCGGAAGAGCTCCTACGAGCAGTACTTC,CSPRKSSYEQYF
15,TRBV9,NA,NA,TRBJ2-3,TGTGCCAGCAGCGGGAAGGGCAGGAGGGCAGATACGCAGTATTTT,CASSGKGRRADTQYF
12,TRBV11-3,NA,NA,TRBJ2-3,TGTGCCAGCAGCCCGACTAGTCAAACGCAGTATTTT,CASSPTSQTQYF
12,TRBV29-1,TRBD1,NA,TRBJ2-7,TGCAGCGTCCTAGGACAGGGGGACGAGCAGTACTTC,CSVLGQGDEQYF
13,TRBV11-2,NA,NA,TRBJ1-5,TGTGCCAGCAGCTTTGGAAGGGATCAGCCCCAGCATTTT,CASSFGRDQPQHF
14,TRBV6-5,NA,NA,TRBJ2-3,TGTGCCAGCAGCCTACTTGCGGCGCCGGATACGCAGTATTTT,CASSLLAAPDTQYF
13,TRBV2,TRBD1,NA,TRBJ2-7,TGTGCCAGCACTCTAGACAGGGGCTACGAGCAGTACTTC,CASTLDRGYEQYF
14,TRBV19,NA,NA,TRBJ1-2,TGTGCCAGTAGTGCCGTTGGATGGGCGTATGGCTACACCTTC,CASSAVGWAYGYTF
16,TRBV28,NA,NA,TRBJ2-2,TGTGCCAGCAGACTTGAGCCTTTTCTGAACACCGGGGAGCTGTTTTTT,CASRLEPFLNTGELFF
15,TRBV4-1,NA,NA,TRBJ2-7,TGCGCCAGCAGCCAAGGTCGCGTGACGGGGGACGAGCAGTACTTC,CASSQGRVTGDEQYF
15,TRBV27,NA,NA,TRBJ2-7,TGTGCCAGCAGTTTCAATTCGGCGGTCTCCTACGAGCAGTACTTC,CASSFNSAVSYEQYF
12,TRBV6-5,NA,NA,TRBJ1-4,TGTGCCAGCAGGGGCAGGAATGAAAAACTGTTTTTT,CASRGRNEKLFF
17,TRBV28,TRBD2,NA,TRBJ2-5,TGTGCCAGCAGTCCTCCGAGGACTAGCGTTTTTAGAGAGACCCAGTACTTC,CASSPPRTSVFRETQYF
14,TRBV6-5,TRBD1,NA,TRBJ2-7,TGTGCCAGCAGGACAGACAGGGGGCTCGGCGAGCAGTACTTC,CASRTDRGLGEQYF
18,TRBV3-1/TRBV3-2,NA,NA,TRBJ1-1,TGTGCCAGCAGCCAAGGACAGTGTGTTATTTGTTTGGACACTGAAGCTTTCTTT,CASSQGQCVICLDTEAFF
12,TRBV27,NA,NA,TRBJ2-3,TGTGCCAGCAGGGACAGTTTAGATACGCAGTATTTT,CASRDSLDTQYF
14,TRBV3-1/TRBV3-2,TRBD1,NA,TRBJ1-4,TGTGCCAGCACTAGGAGGGGGCCTGGCGAAAAACTGTTTTTT,CASTRRGPGEKLFF
15,TRBV7-2,NA,NA,TRBJ1-5,TGTGCCAGCAGCTTGGTACTTGGACAGAATCAGCCCCAGCATTTT,CASSLVLGQNQPQHF
13,TRBV7-2,TRBD1,NA,TRBJ2-7,TGTGCCAGCAGAATGGGACAGCCGTACGAGCAGTACTTC,CASRMGQPYEQYF
18,TRBV24-1,NA,once,TRBJ1-3,TGTGCCACCAGTGATGGACAGAAAAACCCCTACTCTGGAAACACCATATATTTT,CATSDGQKNPYSGNTIYF